This T cell receptor beta chain was profiled in a study of cytomegalovirus exposure and HLA in healthy donors. Study-level findings and limits: Later analysis identified a missense DCLRE1C variant that was linked to TCR beta V- and J-gene trimming. The study carried out a later analysis of TCR beta sequences. It associated around 17,000 of them with specific HLA alleles at a false discovery rate of 0.05. Productive status was seen about 87% or about 30% of the time for most TCR beta V segments in an earlier analysis.

V gave up 0 bases and J gave up 1 base, with 16 bases separating them. The CDR3 is 18 amino acids. The germline gives CDR1 PRHDT, CDR2 FYEKMQ (reference sequence). A multiplex PCR was run with 60 Vbeta primers and 13 Jbeta primers. Profiled with immunoSEQ multiplex PCR; TCRdb holds only in-frame clones, not every one. Among under 150,000 clones listed, roughly 84% were seen once. In the case of this clone: The antigen is unknown.

This chain uses TRBV13 with TRBJ2-4, with TRBD1 as a possible D gene (6 bases). The receptor was isolated from a girl aged 2 to 10 in good health and CMV-seronegative. Sequenced: PBMCs. CDR3 amino acids: CASSLGRTAGKAKNIQYF. CDR3 nucleotide sequence: TGTGCCAGCAGCTTAGGCAGGACAGCCGGGAAGGCCAAAAACATTCAGTACTTC.